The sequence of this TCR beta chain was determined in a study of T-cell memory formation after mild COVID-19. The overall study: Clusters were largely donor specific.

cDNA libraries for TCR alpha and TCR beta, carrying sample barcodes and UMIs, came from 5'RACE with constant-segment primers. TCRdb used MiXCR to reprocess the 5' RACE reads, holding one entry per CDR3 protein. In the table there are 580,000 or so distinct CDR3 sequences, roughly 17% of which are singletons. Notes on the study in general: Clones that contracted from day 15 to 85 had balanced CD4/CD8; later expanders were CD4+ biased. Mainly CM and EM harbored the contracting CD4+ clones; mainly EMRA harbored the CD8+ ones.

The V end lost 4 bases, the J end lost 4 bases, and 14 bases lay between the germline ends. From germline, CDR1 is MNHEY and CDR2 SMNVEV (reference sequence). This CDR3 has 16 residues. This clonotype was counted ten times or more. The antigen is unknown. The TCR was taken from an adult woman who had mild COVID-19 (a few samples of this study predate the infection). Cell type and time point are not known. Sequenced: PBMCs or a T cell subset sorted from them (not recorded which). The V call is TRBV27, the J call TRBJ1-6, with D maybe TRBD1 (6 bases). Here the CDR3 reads CASSSGHGSYNSPLHF. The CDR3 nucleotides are TGTGCCAGCAGTTCGGGACACGGGAGTTATAATTCACCCCTCCACTTT.